This TCR beta chain was recorded in a study of T cell responses to AZD1222 COVID-19 vaccine. Findings and limits, study-wide: Donors were mostly white British, more females; clonal diversity possibly underestimated.

About this clone itself: Its antigen is undetermined.

CDR1 is SQVTM and CDR2 is ANQGSEA in the germline V gene. This CDR3 has 11 residues. V shed 5 bases and J shed 3 bases, with 8 bases lying between them. TCRdb's table, derived via immunoSEQ multiplex PCR, lists solely in-frame clones and lacks some. The table lists 200,000 to 250,000 clones, roughly 94% of them singletons. The chain is built from TRBV29-1 and TRBJ2-7, with D possibly being TRBD1 (6 bases). Sequenced material: peripheral blood, taken 28 days after the second dose of the MenACWY control vaccine. The origin of this receptor is an adult who received the MenACWY meningococcal vaccine as a control. The CDR3 region is CSVIGGYEQYF. CDR3 nucleotide sequence: TGCAGCGTTATAGGGGGCTACGAGCAGTACTTC.